This T cell receptor (beta chain) was sequenced for a study of shared clonotypes between healthy human individuals. As for the study in general: The cohort comprised two women and a few men. Their ages spanned 18 to 49 years. Per donor, three plates held CD4 naive cells, three held CD4 memory, two held CD8 naive and one held CD8 memory.

Original methodology: There were no quality scores in the junction-only immunoSEQ sequences, so filtering differed. Sequencing used immunoSEQ multiplex PCR; TCRdb keeps in-frame clones, though not all of them. V, J and clone size were drawn from that table, and D and trimming were deduced from the DNA. The repertoire includes approximately 2,000,000 clones, over 85% of them detected once, and around 1.8% sits in the top ten. Naivety among CD8 cells was defined by CD45RO negativity and positive CCR7 selection, thereby excluding terminally differentiated effector memory CD45RA+ cells. Trimming at V came to 3 bases and at J to 3 bases, leaving 8 bases not matched to a gene. Germline CDR1 reads SGDLS; CDR2 reads YYNGEE. The CDR3 has 15 amino acids.

Sequencing input: naive CD8+ T cells from PBMCs. The receptor was isolated from a man between 18 and 35 years old in good health. Some clones in this sample may be carry-over from other donors' samples. J is TRBJ2-7 and V is TRBV9; 8 nucleotides agree with TRBD1. This CDR3 is CASSESEGTGYEQYF. Here the CDR3 DNA reads TGTGCCAGCAGCGAATCCGAGGGGACAGGCTACGAGCAGTACTTC. The full variable domain, rest sourced from reference TRBV9 and TRBJ2-7, is DSGVTQTPKHLITATGQRVTLRCSPRSGDLSVYWYQQSLDQGLQFLIQYYNGEERAKGNILERFSAQQFPDLHSELNLSSLELGDSALYFCASSESEGTGYEQYFGPGTRLTVT.